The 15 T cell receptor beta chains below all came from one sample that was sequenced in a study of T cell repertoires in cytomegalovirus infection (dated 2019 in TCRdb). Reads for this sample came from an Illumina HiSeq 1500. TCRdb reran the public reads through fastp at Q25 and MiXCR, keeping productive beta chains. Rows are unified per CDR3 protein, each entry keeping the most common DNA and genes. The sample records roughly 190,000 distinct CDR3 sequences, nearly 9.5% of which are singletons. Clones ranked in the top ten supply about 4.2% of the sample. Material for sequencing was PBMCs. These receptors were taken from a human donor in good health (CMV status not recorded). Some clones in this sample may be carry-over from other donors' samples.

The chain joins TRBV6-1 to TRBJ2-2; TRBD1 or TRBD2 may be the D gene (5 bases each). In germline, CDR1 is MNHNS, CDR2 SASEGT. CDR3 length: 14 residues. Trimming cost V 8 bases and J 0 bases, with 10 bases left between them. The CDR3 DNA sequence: TGTGCCAGCGCCCGGGACCCGAACACCGGGGAGCTGTTTTTT. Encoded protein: CASARDPNTGELFF.

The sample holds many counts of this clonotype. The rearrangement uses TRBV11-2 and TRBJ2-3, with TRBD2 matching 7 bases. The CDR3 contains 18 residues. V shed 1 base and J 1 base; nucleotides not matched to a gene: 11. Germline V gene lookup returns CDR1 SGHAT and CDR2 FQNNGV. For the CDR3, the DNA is TGTGCCAGCAGCTTAGGCATGGGAGGGTTCCTGGGCACAGATACGCAGTATTTT. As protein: CASSLGMGGFLGTDTQYF.

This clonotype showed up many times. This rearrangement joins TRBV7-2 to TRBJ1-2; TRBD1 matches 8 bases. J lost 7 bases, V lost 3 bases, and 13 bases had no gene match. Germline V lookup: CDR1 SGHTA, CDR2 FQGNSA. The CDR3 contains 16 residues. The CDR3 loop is CASSFSSGTGGGGYTF. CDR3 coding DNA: TGTGCCAGCAGCTTTAGTAGCGGGACAGGAGGAGGTGGCTACACCTTC. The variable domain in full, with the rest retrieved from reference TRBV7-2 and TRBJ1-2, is GAGVSQSPSNKVTEKGKDVELRCDPISGHTALYWYRQSLGQGLEFLIYFQGNSAPDKSGLPSDRFSAERTGGSVSTLTIQRTQQEDSAVYLCASSFSSGTGGGGYTFGSGTRLTVV.

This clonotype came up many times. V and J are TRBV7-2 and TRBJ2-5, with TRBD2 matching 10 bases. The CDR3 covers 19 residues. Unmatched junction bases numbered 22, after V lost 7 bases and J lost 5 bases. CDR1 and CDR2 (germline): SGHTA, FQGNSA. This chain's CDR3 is CASTGRRASGSGGGETQYF. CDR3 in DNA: TGTGCCAGCACCGGACGTCGGGCTAGCGGGAGCGGTGGAGGGGAGACCCAGTACTTC. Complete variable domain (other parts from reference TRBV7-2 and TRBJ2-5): GAGVSQSPSNKVTEKGKDVELRCDPISGHTALYWYRQSLGQGLEFLIYFQGNSAPDKSGLPSDRFSAERTGGSVSTLTIQRTQQEDSAVYLCASTGRRASGSGGGETQYFGPGTRLLVL.

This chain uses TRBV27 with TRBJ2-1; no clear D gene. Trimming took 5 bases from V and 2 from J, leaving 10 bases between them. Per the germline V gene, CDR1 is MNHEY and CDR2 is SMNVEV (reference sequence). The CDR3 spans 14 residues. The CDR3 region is CASSTVSPYNEQFF. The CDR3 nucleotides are TGTGCCAGCAGTACCGTAAGTCCCTACAATGAGCAGTTCTTC.

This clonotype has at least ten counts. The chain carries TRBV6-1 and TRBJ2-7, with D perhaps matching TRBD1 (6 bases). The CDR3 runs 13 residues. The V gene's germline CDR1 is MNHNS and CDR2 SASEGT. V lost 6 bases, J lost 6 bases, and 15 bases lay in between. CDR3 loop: CASRRGGFLEQYF. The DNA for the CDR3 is TGTGCCAGCAGAAGAGGGGGTTTTCTCGAGCAGTACTTC.

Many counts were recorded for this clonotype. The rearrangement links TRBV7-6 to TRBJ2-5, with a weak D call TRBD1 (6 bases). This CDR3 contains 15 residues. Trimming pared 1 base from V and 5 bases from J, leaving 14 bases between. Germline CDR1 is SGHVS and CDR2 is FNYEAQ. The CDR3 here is CASSLGPGDGETQYF. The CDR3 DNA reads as TGTGCCAGCAGCTTAGGTCCAGGGGACGGGGAGACCCAGTACTTC.

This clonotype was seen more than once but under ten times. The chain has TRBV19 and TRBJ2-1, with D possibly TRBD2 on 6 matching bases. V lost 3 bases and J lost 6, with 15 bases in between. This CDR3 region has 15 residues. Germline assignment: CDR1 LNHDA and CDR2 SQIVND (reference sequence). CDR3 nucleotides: TGTGCCAGTAGTATCATCCGGGAGCTGGTCAATGAGCAGTTCTTC. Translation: CASSIIRELVNEQFF.

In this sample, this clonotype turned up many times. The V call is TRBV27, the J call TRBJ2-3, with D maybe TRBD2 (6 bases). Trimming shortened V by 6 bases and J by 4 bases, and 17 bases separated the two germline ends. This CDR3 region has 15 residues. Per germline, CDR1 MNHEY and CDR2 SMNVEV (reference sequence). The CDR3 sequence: CASSPVGGLPDTQYF. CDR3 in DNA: TGTGCCAGCAGCCCCGTGGGGGGACTCCCAGATACGCAGTATTTT.

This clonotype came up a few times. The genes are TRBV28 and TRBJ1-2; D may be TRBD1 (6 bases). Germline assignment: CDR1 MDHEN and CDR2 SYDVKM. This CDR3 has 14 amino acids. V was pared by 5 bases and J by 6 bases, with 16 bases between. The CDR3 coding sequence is TGTGCCAGCAGTCCAGACAGGAAGCTCCATGGCTACACCTTC. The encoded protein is CASSPDRKLHGYTF.

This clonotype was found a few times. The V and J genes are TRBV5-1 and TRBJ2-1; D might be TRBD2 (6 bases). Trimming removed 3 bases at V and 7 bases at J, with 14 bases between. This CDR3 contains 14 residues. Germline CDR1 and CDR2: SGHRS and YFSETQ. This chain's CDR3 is CASSSDLASNEQFF. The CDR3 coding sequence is TGCGCCAGCAGCTCTGACCTAGCGAGTAATGAGCAGTTCTTC.

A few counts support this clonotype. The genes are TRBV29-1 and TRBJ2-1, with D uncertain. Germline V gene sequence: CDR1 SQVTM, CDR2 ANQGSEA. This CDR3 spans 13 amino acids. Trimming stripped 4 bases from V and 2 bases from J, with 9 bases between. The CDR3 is CSVGWEAYNEQFF. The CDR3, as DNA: TGCAGCGTTGGGTGGGAAGCCTACAATGAGCAGTTCTTC.

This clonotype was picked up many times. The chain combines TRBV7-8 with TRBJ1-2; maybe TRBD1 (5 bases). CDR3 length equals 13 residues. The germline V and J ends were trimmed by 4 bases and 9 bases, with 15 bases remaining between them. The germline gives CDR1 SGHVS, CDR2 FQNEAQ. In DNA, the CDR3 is TGTGCCAGCAGCTCGGGGCTACATCAGCGCTACACCTTC. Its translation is CASSSGLHQRYTF.

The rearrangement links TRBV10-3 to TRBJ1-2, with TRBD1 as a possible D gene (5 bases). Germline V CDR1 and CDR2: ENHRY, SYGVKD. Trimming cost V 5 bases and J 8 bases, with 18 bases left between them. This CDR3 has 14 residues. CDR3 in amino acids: CAISRDKGHGGYTF. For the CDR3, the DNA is TGTGCCATCAGTCGGGATAAGGGGCATGGCGGCTACACCTTC.

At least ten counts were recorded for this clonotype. In DNA form, the CDR3 reads TGTGCCAGCAGTAGGACAGGGCAGAACACTGAAGCTTTCTTT. Its translation is CASSRTGQNTEAFF. This chain connects TRBV7-2 to TRBJ1-1; 8 nucleotides align to TRBD1. The CDR3 sequence is 14 residues long. The ends lost 6 bases at V and 1 base at J; junction bases unmatched: 4. Germline V CDR1 and CDR2: SGHTA, FQGNSA.